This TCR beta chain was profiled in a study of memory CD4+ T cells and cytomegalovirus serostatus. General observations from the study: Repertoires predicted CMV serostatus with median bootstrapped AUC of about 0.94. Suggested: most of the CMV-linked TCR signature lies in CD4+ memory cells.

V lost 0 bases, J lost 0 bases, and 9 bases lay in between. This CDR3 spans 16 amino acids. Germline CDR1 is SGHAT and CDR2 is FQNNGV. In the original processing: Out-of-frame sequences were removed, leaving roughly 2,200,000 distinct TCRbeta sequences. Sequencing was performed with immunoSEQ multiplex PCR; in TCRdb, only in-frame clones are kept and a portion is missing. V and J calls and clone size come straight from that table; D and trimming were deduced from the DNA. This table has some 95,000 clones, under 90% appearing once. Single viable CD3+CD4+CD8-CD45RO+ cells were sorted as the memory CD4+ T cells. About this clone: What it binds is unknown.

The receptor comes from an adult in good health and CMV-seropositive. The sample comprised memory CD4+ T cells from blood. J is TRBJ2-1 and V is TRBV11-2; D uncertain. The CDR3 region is CASSLDFGSSYNEQFF. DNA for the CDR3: TGTGCCAGCAGCTTAGATTTCGGAAGCTCCTACAATGAGCAGTTCTTC.